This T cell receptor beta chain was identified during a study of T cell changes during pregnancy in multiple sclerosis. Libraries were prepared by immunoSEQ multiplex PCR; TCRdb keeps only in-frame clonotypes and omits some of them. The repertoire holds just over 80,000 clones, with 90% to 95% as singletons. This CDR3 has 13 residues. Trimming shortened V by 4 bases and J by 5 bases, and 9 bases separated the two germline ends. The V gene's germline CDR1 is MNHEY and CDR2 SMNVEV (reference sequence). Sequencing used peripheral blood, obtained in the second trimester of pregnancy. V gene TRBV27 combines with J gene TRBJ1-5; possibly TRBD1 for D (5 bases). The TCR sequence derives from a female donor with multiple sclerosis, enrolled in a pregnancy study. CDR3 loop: CASSSQVYQPQHF. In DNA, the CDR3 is TGTGCCAGCAGTTCACAGGTGTATCAGCCCCAGCATTTT.